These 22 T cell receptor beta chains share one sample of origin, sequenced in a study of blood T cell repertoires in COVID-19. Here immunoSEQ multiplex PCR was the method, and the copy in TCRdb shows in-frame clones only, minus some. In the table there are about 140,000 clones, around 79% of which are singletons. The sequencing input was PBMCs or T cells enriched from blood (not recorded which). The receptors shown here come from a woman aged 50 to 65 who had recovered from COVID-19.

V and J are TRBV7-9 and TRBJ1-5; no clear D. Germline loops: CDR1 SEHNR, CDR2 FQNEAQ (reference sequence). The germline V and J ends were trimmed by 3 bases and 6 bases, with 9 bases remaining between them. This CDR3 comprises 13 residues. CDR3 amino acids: CASSFDGFQPQHF. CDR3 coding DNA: TGTGCCAGCAGCTTTGACGGGTTTCAGCCCCAGCATTTT.

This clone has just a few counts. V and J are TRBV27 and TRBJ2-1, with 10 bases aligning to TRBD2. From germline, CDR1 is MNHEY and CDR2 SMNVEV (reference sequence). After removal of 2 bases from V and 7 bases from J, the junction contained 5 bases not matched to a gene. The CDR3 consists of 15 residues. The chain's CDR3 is CASSLLAGERNEQFF. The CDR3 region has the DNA TGTGCCAGCAGTTTACTAGCGGGAGAGAGGAATGAGCAGTTCTTC.

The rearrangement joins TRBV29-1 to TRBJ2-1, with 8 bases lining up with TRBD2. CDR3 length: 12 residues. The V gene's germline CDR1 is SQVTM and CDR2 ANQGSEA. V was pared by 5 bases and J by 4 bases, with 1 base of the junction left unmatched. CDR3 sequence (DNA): TGCAGCGTTACTAGCGGATACAATGAGCAGTTCTTC. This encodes CSVTSGYNEQFF.

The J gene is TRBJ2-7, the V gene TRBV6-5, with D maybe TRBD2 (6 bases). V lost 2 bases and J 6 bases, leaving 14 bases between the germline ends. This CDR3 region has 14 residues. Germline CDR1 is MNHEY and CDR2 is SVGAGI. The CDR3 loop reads CASSYRREGVEQYF. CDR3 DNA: TGTGCCAGCAGTTACAGGCGGGAAGGGGTCGAGCAGTACTTC.

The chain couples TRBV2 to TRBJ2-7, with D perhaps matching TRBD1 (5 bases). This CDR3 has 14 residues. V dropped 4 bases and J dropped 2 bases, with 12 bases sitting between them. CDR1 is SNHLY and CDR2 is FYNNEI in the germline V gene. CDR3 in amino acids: CASSVGQGPYEQYF. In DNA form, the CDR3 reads TGTGCCAGCAGTGTAGGGCAGGGTCCCTACGAGCAGTACTTC.

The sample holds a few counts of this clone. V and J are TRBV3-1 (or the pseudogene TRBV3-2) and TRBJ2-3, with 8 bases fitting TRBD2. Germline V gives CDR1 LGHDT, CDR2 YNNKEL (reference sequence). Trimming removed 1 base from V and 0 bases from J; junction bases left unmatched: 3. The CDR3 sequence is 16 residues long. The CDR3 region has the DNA TGTGCCAGCAGCCAAGGTAGCGGGGCAAGCACAGATACGCAGTATTTT. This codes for CASSQGSGASTDTQYF.

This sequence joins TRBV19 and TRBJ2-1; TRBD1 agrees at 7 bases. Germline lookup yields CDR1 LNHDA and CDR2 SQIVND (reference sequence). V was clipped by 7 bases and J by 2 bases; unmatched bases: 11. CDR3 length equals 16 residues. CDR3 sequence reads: CASNYRGQGPYNEQFF. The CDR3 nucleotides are TGTGCCAGTAATTATAGGGGGCAGGGCCCCTACAATGAGCAGTTCTTC.

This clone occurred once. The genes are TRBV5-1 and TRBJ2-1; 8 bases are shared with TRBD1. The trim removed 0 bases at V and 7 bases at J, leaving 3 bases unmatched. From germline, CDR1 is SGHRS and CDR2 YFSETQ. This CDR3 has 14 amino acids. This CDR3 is CASSLDRGSNEQFF. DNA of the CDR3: TGCGCCAGCAGCTTGGACAGGGGGTCTAATGAGCAGTTCTTC.

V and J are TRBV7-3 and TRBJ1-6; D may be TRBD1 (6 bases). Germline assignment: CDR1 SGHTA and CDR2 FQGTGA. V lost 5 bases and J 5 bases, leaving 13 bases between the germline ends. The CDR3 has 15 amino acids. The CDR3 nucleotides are TGTGCCAGCAGCGAACAGGGAACCCATAATTCACCCCTCCACTTT. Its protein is CASSEQGTHNSPLHF.

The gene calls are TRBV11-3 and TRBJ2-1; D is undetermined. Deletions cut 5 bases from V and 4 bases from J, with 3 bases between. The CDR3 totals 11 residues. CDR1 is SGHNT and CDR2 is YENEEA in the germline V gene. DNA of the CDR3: TGTGCCAGCAGCCAGTACAATGAGCAGTTCTTC. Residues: CASSQYNEQFF.

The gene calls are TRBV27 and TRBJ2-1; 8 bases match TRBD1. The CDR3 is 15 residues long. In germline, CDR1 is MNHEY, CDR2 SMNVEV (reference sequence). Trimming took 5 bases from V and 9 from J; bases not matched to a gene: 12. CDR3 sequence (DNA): TGTGCCAGCAGTCAGCAGGGACAGGCCTTTTTTGAGCAGTTCTTC. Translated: CASSQQGQAFFEQFF.

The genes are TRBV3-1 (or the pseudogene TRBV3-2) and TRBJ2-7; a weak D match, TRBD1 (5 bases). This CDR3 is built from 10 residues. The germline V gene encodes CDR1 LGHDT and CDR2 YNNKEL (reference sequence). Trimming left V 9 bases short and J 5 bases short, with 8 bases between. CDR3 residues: CARGRNEQYF. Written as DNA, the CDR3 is TGTGCCAGGGGGCGGAACGAGCAGTACTTC.

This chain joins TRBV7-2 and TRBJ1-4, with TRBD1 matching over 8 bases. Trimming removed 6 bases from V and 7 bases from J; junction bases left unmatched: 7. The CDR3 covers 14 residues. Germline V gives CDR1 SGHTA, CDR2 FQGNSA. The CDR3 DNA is TGTGCCAGCAGTTCTTGGACAGGGAGTGAAAAACTGTTTTTT. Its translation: CASSSWTGSEKLFF.

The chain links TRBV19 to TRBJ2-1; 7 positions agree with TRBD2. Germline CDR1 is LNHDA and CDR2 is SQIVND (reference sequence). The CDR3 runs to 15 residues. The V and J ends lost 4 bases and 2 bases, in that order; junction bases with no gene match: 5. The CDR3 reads CASSSGRPPYNEQFF. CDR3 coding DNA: TGTGCCAGTAGTAGCGGGAGACCCCCCTACAATGAGCAGTTCTTC.

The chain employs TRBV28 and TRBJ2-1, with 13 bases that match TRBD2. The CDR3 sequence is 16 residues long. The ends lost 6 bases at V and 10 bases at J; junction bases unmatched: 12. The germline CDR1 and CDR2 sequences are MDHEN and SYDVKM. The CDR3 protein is CASSSAGLAGVEEQFF. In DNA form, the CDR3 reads TGTGCCAGCAGCTCCGCTGGACTAGCGGGAGTTGAAGAGCAGTTCTTC.

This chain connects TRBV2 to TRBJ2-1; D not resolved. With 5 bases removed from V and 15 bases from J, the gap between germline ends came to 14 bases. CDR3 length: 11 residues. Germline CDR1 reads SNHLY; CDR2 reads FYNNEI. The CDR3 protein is CASSFDLLMFF. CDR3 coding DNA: TGTGCCAGCAGTTTTGACTTACTTATGTTCTTC. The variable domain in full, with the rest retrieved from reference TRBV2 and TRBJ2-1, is EPEVTQTPSHQVTQMGQEVILRCVPISNHLYFYWYRQILGQKVEFLVSFYNNEISEKSEIFDDQFSVERPDGSNFTLKIRSTKLEDSAMYFCASSFDLLMFFGPGTRLTVL.

The CDR3 region is CASSHRTSGGQGPGELFF. The CDR3 DNA sequence: TGTGCCAGCAGCCACCGGACTAGCGGGGGGCAGGGACCCGGGGAGCTGTTTTTT. The rearrangement uses TRBV7-6 and TRBJ2-2; 14 nucleotides line up with TRBD2. Germline CDR1 is SGHVS and CDR2 is FNYEAQ. This CDR3 is built from 18 residues. V gave up 5 bases and J gave up 6 bases; unmatched junction bases: 11.

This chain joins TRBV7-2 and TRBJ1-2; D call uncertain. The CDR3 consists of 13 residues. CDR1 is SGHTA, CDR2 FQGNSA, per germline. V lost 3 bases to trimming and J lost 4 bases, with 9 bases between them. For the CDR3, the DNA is TGTGCCAGCAGCTTCGGAACAGTCTATGGCTACACCTTC. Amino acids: CASSFGTVYGYTF.

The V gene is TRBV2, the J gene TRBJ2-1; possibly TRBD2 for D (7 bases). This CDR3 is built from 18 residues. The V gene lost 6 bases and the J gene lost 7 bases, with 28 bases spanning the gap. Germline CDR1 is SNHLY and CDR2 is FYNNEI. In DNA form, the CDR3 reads TGTGCCAGCAGGGAGGGGGACTATAGCTATCATGGTCGGAATGAGCAGTTCTTC. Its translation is CASREGDYSYHGRNEQFF.

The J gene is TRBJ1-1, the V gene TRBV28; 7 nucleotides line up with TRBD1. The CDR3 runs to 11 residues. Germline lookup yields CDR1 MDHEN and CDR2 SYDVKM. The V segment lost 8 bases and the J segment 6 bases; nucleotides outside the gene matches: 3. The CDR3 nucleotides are TGTGCCAGCCGGACAGGCGCTGAAGCTTTCTTT. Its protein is CASRTGAEAFF.

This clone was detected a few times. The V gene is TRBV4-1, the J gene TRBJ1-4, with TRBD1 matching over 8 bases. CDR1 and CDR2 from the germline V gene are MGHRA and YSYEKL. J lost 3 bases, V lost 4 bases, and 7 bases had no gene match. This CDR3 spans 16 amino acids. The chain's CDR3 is CASSRDRGPPNEKLFF. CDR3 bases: TGCGCCAGCAGCCGCGACAGGGGCCCCCCTAATGAAAAACTGTTTTTT.

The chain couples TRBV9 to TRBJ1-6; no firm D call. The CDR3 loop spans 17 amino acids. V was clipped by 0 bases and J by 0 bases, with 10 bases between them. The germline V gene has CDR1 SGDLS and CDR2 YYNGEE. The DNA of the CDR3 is TGTGCCAGCAGCGTAGAGGTAGGGAGCTCCTATAATTCACCCCTCCACTTT. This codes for CASSVEVGSSYNSPLHF. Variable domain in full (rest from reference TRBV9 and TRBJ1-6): DSGVTQTPKHLITATGQRVTLRCSPRSGDLSVYWYQQSLDQGLQFLIQYYNGEERAKGNILERFSAQQFPDLHSELNLSSLELGDSALYFCASSVEVGSSYNSPLHFGNGTRLTVT.